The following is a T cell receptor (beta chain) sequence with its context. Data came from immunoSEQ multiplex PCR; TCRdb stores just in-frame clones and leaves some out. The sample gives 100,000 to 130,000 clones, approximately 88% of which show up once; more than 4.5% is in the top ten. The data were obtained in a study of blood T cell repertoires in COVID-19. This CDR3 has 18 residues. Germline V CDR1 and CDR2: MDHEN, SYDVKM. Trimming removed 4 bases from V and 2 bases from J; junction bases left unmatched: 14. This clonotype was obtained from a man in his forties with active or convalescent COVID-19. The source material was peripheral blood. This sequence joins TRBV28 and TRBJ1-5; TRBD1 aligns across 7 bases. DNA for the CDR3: TGTGCCAGCAGTTCCATAGGAACAGGGGCCAAGGGCAATCAGCCCCAGCATTTT. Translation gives CASSSIGTGAKGNQPQHF.